This paragraph covers one T cell receptor beta chain sequence. What it binds is unknown. The CDR3 is made up of 15 amino acids. Trimming cost V 7 bases and J 0 bases, with 15 bases left between them. Germline CDR1 reads MDHEN; CDR2 reads SYDVKM. This record belongs to a study of shared clonotypes between healthy human individuals. Study-wide results and limits: Sorted-subset sequencing, rarefaction showed, was incomplete despite large depth. Larger estimated richness was generally seen in naive subsets than in memory subsets.

The assay was immunoSEQ multiplex PCR, and TCRdb's table has in-frame clones only and misses some. The table includes 600,000 to 800,000 clones, approximately 77% detected once. The sequence was obtained from a woman aged 25 to 39 in good health. Source material: memory CD4+ T cells sorted from blood. This sample's subset: CD45RA-negative fraction. The rearrangement joins TRBV28 to TRBJ1-1; tentative D call: TRBD1 (6 bases). CDR3 loop: CASTPDSRLNTEAFF. In DNA form, the CDR3 reads TGTGCCAGCACCCCGGACAGCCGCTTGAACACTGAAGCTTTCTTT.